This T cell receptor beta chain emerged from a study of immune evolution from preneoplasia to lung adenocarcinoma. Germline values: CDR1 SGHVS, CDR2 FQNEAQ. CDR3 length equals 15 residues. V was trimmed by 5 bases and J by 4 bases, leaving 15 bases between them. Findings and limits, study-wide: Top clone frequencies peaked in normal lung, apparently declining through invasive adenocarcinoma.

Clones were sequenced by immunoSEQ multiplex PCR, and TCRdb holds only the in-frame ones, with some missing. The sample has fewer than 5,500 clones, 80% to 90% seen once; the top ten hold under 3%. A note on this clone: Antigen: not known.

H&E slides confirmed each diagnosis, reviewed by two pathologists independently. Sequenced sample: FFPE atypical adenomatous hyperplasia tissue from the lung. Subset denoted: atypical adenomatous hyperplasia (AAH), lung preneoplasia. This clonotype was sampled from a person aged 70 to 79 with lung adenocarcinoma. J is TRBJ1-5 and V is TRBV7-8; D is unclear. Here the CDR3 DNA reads TGTGCCAGCAGCCCTATCGCGGGGTCGAATCAGCCCCAGCATTTT. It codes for CASSPIAGSNQPQHF.